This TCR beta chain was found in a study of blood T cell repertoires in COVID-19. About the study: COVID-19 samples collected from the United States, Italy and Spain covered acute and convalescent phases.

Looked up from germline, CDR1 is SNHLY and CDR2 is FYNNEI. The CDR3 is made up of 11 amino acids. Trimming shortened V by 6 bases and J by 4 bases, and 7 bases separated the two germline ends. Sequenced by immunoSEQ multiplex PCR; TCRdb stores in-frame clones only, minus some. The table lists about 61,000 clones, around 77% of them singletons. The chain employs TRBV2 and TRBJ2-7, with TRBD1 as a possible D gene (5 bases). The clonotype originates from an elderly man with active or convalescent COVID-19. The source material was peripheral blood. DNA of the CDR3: TGTGCCAGCAGACAGGAATACGAGCAGTACTTC. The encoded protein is CASRQEYEQYF.